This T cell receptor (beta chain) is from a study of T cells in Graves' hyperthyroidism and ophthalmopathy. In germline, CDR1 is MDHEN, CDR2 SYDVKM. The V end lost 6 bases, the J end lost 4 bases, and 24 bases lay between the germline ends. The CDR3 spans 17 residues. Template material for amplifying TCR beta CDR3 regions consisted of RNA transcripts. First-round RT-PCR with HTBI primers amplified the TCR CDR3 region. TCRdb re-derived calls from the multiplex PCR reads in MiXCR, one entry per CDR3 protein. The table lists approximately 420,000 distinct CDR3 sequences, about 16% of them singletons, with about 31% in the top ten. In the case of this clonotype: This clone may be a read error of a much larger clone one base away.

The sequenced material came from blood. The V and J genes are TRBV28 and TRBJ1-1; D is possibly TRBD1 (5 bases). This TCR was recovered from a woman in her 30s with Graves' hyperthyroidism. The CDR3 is CASSLTPGRGGLTEAFF. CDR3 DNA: TGTGCCAGCAGCTTAACTCCAGGGAGAGGAGGCCTCACTGAAGCTTTCTTT.